A single sample is the source of the 29 T cell receptor beta chains below, sequenced in a study of cytotoxic CD8 clonotypes in ibrutinib-treated CLL. Measured with immunoSEQ multiplex PCR; TCRdb has only the in-frame clones, and not every one. The table lists some 140,000 clones, 79% of them singletons. The source material was PBMCs, sampled after 12 months of ibrutinib treatment. These receptor sequences come from a human donor with chronic lymphocytic leukemia.

V usage is TRBV30 and J usage is TRBJ1-4, with 8 bases identical to TRBD1. The CDR3 has 18 residues. Germline values: CDR1 GTSNPN, CDR2 SVGIG (reference sequence). The J segment lost 8 bases and the V segment lost 5 bases, leaving 22 bases of the junction unmatched. The CDR3 region has the DNA TGTGCCTGGCTTGGAAAGGCAGGGGGCGCGCCCATTGGGGAAAAACTGTTTTTT. Its translation: CAWLGKAGGAPIGEKLFF.

The V and J genes are TRBV28 and TRBJ2-6; TRBD2 agrees at 8 bases. Per the germline V gene, CDR1 is MDHEN and CDR2 is SYDVKM. The V and J ends lost 7 bases and 0 bases, in that order; junction bases with no gene match: 14. CDR3 size: 19 residues. The DNA of the CDR3 is TGTGCCAGCATTTCCAACCTAGGCGGGAGGTCCTCTGGGGCCAACGTCCTGACTTTC. This encodes CASISNLGGRSSGANVLTF. The whole variable domain, filled in from reference TRBV28 and TRBJ2-6, reads DVKVTQSSRYLVKRTGEKVFLECVQDMDHENMFWYRQDPGLGLRLIYFSYDVKMKEKGDIPEGYSVSREKKERFSLILESASTNQTSMYLCASISNLGGRSSGANVLTFGAGSRLTVL.

This clone showed up just once. CDR3 coding DNA: TGTGCCAGCAGCTTAGAAGCGAACACAGATACGCAGTATTTT. Protein product: CASSLEANTDTQYF. This chain uses TRBV7-6 with TRBJ2-3; D ambiguous. This CDR3 is built from 14 residues. The V and J ends lost 1 base and 2 bases respectively, with 7 bases between them. Germline CDR1 SGHVS, CDR2 FNYEAQ. Variable domain in full (rest from reference TRBV7-6 and TRBJ2-3): GAGVSQSPRYKVTKRGQDVALRCDPISGHVSLYWYRQALGQGPEFLTYFNYEAQQDKSGLPNDRFSAERPEGSISTLTIQRTEQRDSAMYRCASSLEANTDTQYFGPGTRLTVL.

The chain couples TRBV6-5 to TRBJ2-3; D not resolved. Looked up from germline, CDR1 is MNHEY and CDR2 is SVGAGI. The germline V and J ends were trimmed by 5 bases and 2 bases, with 11 bases remaining between them. The CDR3 consists of 14 residues. For the CDR3, the DNA is TGTGCCAGCAGTCCTAGGACCTACACAGATACGCAGTATTTT. This sequence encodes CASSPRTYTDTQYF.

CDR3 in DNA: TGTGCCAGCAGTTTATGGTCGGCTGCTAACTATGGCTACACCTTC. Its translation is CASSLWSAANYGYTF. The chain joins TRBV28 to TRBJ1-2, with no clear D. Trimming took 0 bases from V and 0 from J, leaving 8 bases between them. This CDR3 has 15 amino acids. Germline lookup yields CDR1 MDHEN and CDR2 SYDVKM.

V is TRBV5-1 and J is TRBJ1-2; 9 bases agree with TRBD1. Germline V lookup: CDR1 SGHRS, CDR2 YFSETQ. V was clipped by 1 base and J by 4 bases; unmatched bases: 5. The CDR3 extends over 15 amino acids. The CDR3 loop is CASSLTGGDGYGYTF. CDR3 in DNA: TGCGCCAGCAGCTTGACAGGGGGCGATGGCTATGGCTACACCTTC.

The sample holds one count of this clone. The chain is built from TRBV10-1 and TRBJ2-7; 7 bases are a match to TRBD2. The V gene's germline CDR1 is WNHNN and CDR2 SYGVQD (reference sequence). V shed 5 bases, J shed 0 bases, and the junction held 4 bases outside the gene matches. The CDR3 is made up of 14 amino acids. In DNA form, the CDR3 reads TGCGCCAGCAGTCCTAGCGGAAGCTCCTACGAGCAGTACTTC. Its translation: CASSPSGSSYEQYF.

This clone is a singleton in its sample. V and J are TRBV6-5 and TRBJ2-5; D is perhaps TRBD1 or TRBD2 (5 bases each). Germline assignment: CDR1 MNHEY and CDR2 SVGAGI. The V end was cut by 1 base, the J end by 2 bases, with 5 bases between. The CDR3 contains 13 residues. The CDR3 bases are TGTGCCAGCAGTTACTGGGGGCAAGAGACCCAGTACTTC. Translated, it gives CASSYWGQETQYF.

A note on this clone: Other DNA sequences in the same sample also yield this CDR3. The chain recombines TRBV7-2 with TRBJ2-5; no definite D call. The CDR3 sequence is 12 residues long. V gave up 1 base and J gave up 5 bases, with 5 bases separating them. Per the germline V gene, CDR1 is SGHTA and CDR2 is FQGNSA. The CDR3 nucleotides are TGTGCCAGCAGCTTAGTTTTGGAGACCCAGTACTTC. Protein: CASSLVLETQYF.

This chain connects TRBV5-4 to TRBJ2-7; D unclear. The germline V gene encodes CDR1 SGHNT and CDR2 YYREEE (reference sequence). V dropped 2 bases and J dropped 3 bases, with 6 bases sitting between them. This CDR3 spans 12 amino acids. The DNA for the CDR3 is TGTGCCAGCAGCTTCGACCACTACGAGCAGTACTTC. Protein sequence: CASSFDHYEQYF.

V usage is TRBV7-9 and J usage is TRBJ2-7; D is undetermined. V shed 6 bases and J shed 0 bases, with 15 bases lying between them. The CDR3 has 15 residues. Germline V lookup: CDR1 SEHNR, CDR2 FQNEAQ (reference sequence). This CDR3 is CASSSTEEYSYEQYF. CDR3 nucleotides: TGTGCCAGCAGTTCGACTGAAGAGTACTCCTACGAGCAGTACTTC.

Of note for this clone: A read error may account for a junction end that differs from germline. The chain couples TRBV6-1 to TRBJ2-7; TRBD1 agrees at 8 bases. This CDR3 spans 15 amino acids. From germline, CDR1 is MNHNS and CDR2 SASEGT. CDR3 nucleotides: TGTGCCAGCAGTGAACCAGGGGGCGTCCCATACGGGCAGTACTTC. Translation gives CASSEPGGVPYGQYF.

The chain couples TRBV21-1 to TRBJ2-3; the table calls TRBD1, which could not be checked here. TRBV21-1 is an annotated pseudogene. This CDR3 is 14 amino acids long. The CDR3 coding sequence is TGTGCCAGCAGCCGCGGACAGCTCACAGATACGCAGTATTTT. The encoded protein is CASSRGQLTDTQYF.

The chain couples TRBV10-3 to TRBJ2-3; a possible D gene is TRBD2 (6 bases). Per germline, CDR1 ENHRY and CDR2 SYGVKD. V lost 6 bases and J lost 0, with 16 bases in between. This CDR3 has 16 amino acids. The CDR3, as DNA: TGTGCCATCAGCCCTTTTAGCGGCCTCAGCACAGATACGCAGTATTTT. Its protein product is CAISPFSGLSTDTQYF.

The chain employs TRBV7-9 and TRBJ1-2; 12 nucleotides line up with TRBD1. V lost 4 bases to trimming and J lost 5 bases; unmatched junction nucleotides: 14. The CDR3 length is 18 residues. Germline-derived CDR1 and CDR2 are SEHNR and FQNEAQ (reference sequence). The CDR3 DNA is TGTGCCAGCAGCTCATTCCGGGACAGGGGGCACAGGCCGTATGGCTACACCTTC. It yields the protein CASSSFRDRGHRPYGYTF.

The rearrangement uses TRBV6-1 and TRBJ1-2; D is unresolved. Germline V gives CDR1 MNHNS, CDR2 SASEGT. V gave up 3 bases and J gave up 0 bases, with 8 bases separating them. This CDR3 contains 14 residues. This chain's CDR3 is CASSDPPSNYGYTF. DNA of the CDR3: TGTGCCAGCAGTGATCCCCCCTCTAACTATGGCTACACCTTC.

The rearrangement uses TRBV7-8 and TRBJ1-5, with D tentatively TRBD1 (5 bases). The CDR3 consists of 15 residues. Germline loops: CDR1 SGHVS, CDR2 FQNEAQ. The germline V and J ends were trimmed by 4 bases and 6 bases, with 16 bases remaining between them. The CDR3 DNA reads as TGTGCCAGCAGCTCCGGGACGGGAAGGAGTCAGCCCCAGCATTTT. Amino acid sequence: CASSSGTGRSQPQHF. The variable domain in full, with the rest retrieved from reference TRBV7-8 and TRBJ1-5, is GAGVSQSPRYKVAKRGQDVALRCDPISGHVSLFWYQQALGQGPEFLTYFQNEAQLDKSGLPSDRFFAERPEGSVSTLKIQRTQQEDSAVYLCASSSGTGRSQPQHFGDGTRLSIL.

This clone was recorded once. The gene calls are TRBV27 and TRBJ2-1, with TRBD2 matching 12 bases. J gave up 8 bases and V 9 bases, and 5 bases lay outside the gene matches. Per germline, CDR1 MNHEY and CDR2 SMNVEV (reference sequence). The CDR3 contains 13 residues. The CDR3 DNA is TGTGCCAGTCGGACTAGCGGGACCGATGAGCAGTTCTTC. Its protein is CASRTSGTDEQFF.

Written as DNA, the CDR3 is TGTGCCAGCAGCCCCCGGGCTAGCGGGGGGGAGCAGTTCTTC. This gives the protein CASSPRASGGEQFF. This chain uses TRBV9 with TRBJ2-1; 11 bases are a match to TRBD2. Trimming took 4 bases from V and 10 from J; bases not matched to a gene: 7. CDR1 SGDLS and CDR2 YYNGEE come from the germline V gene. The CDR3 is 14 residues long.

The chain recombines TRBV6-5 with TRBJ2-5; 11 bases fit TRBD2. Germline lookup yields CDR1 MNHEY and CDR2 SVGAGI. Losses at the gene ends were 6 bases for V and 3 bases for J; bases not matched to a gene: 3. The CDR3 extends over 14 amino acids. The CDR3: CASSLAGGEETQYF. CDR3 nucleotides: TGTGCCAGCAGCCTAGCGGGAGGAGAAGAGACCCAGTACTTC.

This clone has just one count. The rearrangement uses TRBV4-3 and TRBJ2-1, with 9 bases aligning to TRBD2. Germline V CDR1 and CDR2: LGHNA, YSLEER. V gave up 0 bases and J gave up 2 bases; unmatched junction bases: 11. This CDR3 is built from 19 residues. CDR3 sequence reads: CASSQDLPTIAGAYNEQFF. Written as DNA, the CDR3 is TGCGCCAGCAGCCAAGATCTACCAACTATAGCGGGGGCCTACAATGAGCAGTTCTTC.

The rearrangement uses TRBV7-9 and TRBJ1-2, with TRBD1 identical over 7 bases. This CDR3 comprises 14 residues. Germline V CDR1 and CDR2: SEHNR, FQNEAQ (reference sequence). V trimming: 5 bases; J trimming: 5 bases; junction bases outside the gene matches: 8. The CDR3 loop reads CASSPGQEGYGYTF. The CDR3 region has the DNA TGTGCCAGCAGCCCAGGACAGGAAGGTTATGGCTACACCTTC.

The chain is built from TRBV7-3 and TRBJ1-5, with 7 nucleotides matching TRBD1. The CDR3 extends over 15 amino acids. Germline V gives CDR1 SGHTA, CDR2 FQGTGA. Trimming removed 4 bases from V and 2 bases from J; junction bases left unmatched: 5. This CDR3 reads CASSSQDRRNQPQHF. As DNA, the CDR3 is TGTGCCAGCAGCTCCCAGGACAGGCGCAATCAGCCCCAGCATTTT.

This sequence joins TRBV4-1 and TRBJ2-5; 10 nucleotides align to TRBD2. CDR3 size: 16 residues. Germline CDR1 reads MGHRA; CDR2 reads YSYEKL. Trimming at V came to 2 bases and at J to 4 bases, leaving 7 bases not matched to a gene. Written as DNA, the CDR3 is TGCGCCAGCAGCCAAACTAGCGGGGATGGGTTAGAGACCCAGTACTTC. Its protein product is CASSQTSGDGLETQYF.

This chain joins TRBV6-5 and TRBJ2-7; D is tentatively TRBD1 or TRBD2 (6 bases each). The CDR3 runs 14 residues. Germline CDR1 is MNHEY and CDR2 is SVGAGI. V gave up 3 bases and J gave up 3 bases, with 12 bases separating them. CDR3 nucleotides: TGTGCCAGCAGTTATTGGGGGGCGCGCTACGAGCAGTACTTC. The encoded protein is CASSYWGARYEQYF.

The chain links TRBV15 to TRBJ1-2; TRBD1 is a possible D gene (5 bases). Germline CDR1 reads LNHNV; CDR2 reads YYDKDF (reference sequence). This CDR3 spans 14 amino acids. The V end was cut by 1 base, the J end by 2 bases, with 8 bases between. The CDR3 coding sequence is TGTGCCACCAGCAGAGCTGGGGCCAACTATGGCTACACCTTC. Translated, it gives CATSRAGANYGYTF.

A single count supports this clone. V and J are TRBV28 and TRBJ2-7; D call uncertain. V lost 1 base and J 3 bases, leaving 16 bases between the germline ends. The CDR3 length is 16 residues. CDR1 MDHEN and CDR2 SYDVKM come from the germline V gene. CDR3 amino acids: CASSLYDRSLDYEQYF. The DNA for the CDR3 is TGTGCCAGCAGTTTATACGACCGTAGCCTCGACTACGAGCAGTACTTC.

This chain uses TRBV6-6 with TRBJ2-1; perhaps TRBD2 as D (6 bases). V gave up 0 bases and J gave up 1 base, with 7 bases separating them. CDR3 length: 15 residues. CDR1 is MNHNY, CDR2 SVGAGI, per germline (reference sequence). CDR3 residues: CASSYSDYSYNEQFF. The CDR3 DNA sequence: TGTGCCAGCAGTTACTCGGACTATTCCTACAATGAGCAGTTCTTC.

The V call is TRBV4-3, the J call TRBJ2-1; D uncertain. CDR3 length: 17 amino acids. Germline V CDR1 and CDR2: LGHNA, YSLEER. Trimming removed 0 bases at V and 0 bases at J, with 12 bases between. This CDR3 is CASSQELFPDSYNEQFF. In DNA form, the CDR3 reads TGCGCCAGCAGCCAAGAATTGTTCCCTGACTCCTACAATGAGCAGTTCTTC.